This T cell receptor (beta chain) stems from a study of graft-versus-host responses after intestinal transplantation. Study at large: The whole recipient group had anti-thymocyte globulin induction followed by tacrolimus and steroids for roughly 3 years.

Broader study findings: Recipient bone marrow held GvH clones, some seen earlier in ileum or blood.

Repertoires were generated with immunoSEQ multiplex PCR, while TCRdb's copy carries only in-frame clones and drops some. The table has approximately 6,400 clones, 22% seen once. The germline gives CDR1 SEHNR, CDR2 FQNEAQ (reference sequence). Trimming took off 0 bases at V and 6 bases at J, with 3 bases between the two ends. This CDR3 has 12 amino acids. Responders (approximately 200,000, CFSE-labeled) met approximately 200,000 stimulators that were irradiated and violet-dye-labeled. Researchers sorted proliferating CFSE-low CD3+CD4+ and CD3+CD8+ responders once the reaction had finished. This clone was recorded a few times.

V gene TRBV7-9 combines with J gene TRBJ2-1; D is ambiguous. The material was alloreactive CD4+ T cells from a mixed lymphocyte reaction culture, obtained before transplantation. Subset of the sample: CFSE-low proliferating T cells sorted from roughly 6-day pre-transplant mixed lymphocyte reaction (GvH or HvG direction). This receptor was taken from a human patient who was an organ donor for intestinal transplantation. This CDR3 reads CASSLARNEQFF. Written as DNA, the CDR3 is TGTGCCAGCAGCTTAGCCCGCAATGAGCAGTTCTTC. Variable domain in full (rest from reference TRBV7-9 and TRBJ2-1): DTGVSQNPRHKITKRGQNVTFRCDPISEHNRLYWYRQTLGQGPEFLTYFQNEAQLEKSRLLSDRFSAERPKGSFSTLEIQRTEQGDSAMYLCASSLARNEQFFGPGTRLTVL.